This TCR beta chain was found in a study of cytomegalovirus exposure and HLA in healthy donors (TCRdb year 2017). Some background on the complete study: An earlier analysis of roughly 500 of the donors reported 276 Gb of sequence data and 117 million unique TCR beta sequences from some 180 million T cells. Roughly 300 gigabases of sequencing data and 75 million to 85 million unique TCR sequences made up an early release that covered about 640 HLA-typed donors. Among the roughly 400 genotyped donors, about 85% belonged to the genetic ancestry cluster associated with self-reported Caucasian donors. The study was designed to test whether signatures of past pathogen exposure could be identified by cataloging public T cell receptors. The study used immunosequencing to profile the T cell repertoires of approximately 690 subjects and linked those repertoires to cytomegalovirus serostatus. A separate validation cohort of over a hundred different subjects was used in addition to the approximately 700-subject first cohort. To predict cytomegalovirus infection status, the study brought together high-throughput TCR immunosequencing, statistical association of individual TCRs with disease status, and machine learning. In a later analysis, previously published TCR beta repertoires from 600 to 850 donors were re-analyzed and high-resolution HLA genotyping was added so that TCR occurrence patterns could be studied. Rather than using new phenotypic data, the later analysis identified candidate immune exposures from TCR beta sequences and from how often those sequences occurred across donors. In an earlier analysis of a few hundred of the donors, high-throughput TCR beta sequencing was used to judge whether each TCR beta V gene segment behaved as functional or pseudogenic. Alongside the repertoire data, information on donor age, sex, ethnicity and CMV serostatus was compiled. A later genetic analysis took genome-wide SNP genotypes for about 60% of the roughly 670 donors and used that subset as a discovery cohort. Every discovery cohort repertoire had been produced on one sequencing platform. HLA typing covered class I and class II loci at four-digit resolution. The number of donors typed differed by locus, with 629-630 for A, B, C, DRB1 and DQB1, around 500 for DQA1, approximately 570 for DPA1, and 400 to 490 for DPB1. Because of strong linkage in the cohort, five DR-DQ haplotypes were treated as single units for association and clustering. Among some 400 genotyped donors of the cohort, an average of about 220,000 unique TCR beta nucleotide sequences was sequenced per donor, of which 15% to 20% were non-productive. The investigation overall reported the following: Three of the identified cytomegalovirus-associated TCR beta chains were confirmed in vitro to be specific for cytomegalovirus antigens. Linkage disequilibrium might explain the correlated functional status among segregating V segments, but an unknown experimental factor could not be ruled out. According to a later analysis, TCR association rates differed among HLA loci, with DRB1 alleles showing the most associated TCRs and HLA-C alleles showing the fewest. The only immune exposure information available for the cohort was CMV serostatus. Specific HLA alleles were associated with 16,951 TCR beta sequences at a false discovery rate of 0.05 in a later analysis. While some public TCRs were present in many individuals, most TCR sequences turned up only very rarely across donors. A later analysis found that most CMV-associated TCR beta chains appeared HLA-restricted, with HLA associations seemingly driven largely by CMV exposure. This cohort had only TCR beta chains sequenced, and the lack of alpha or paired-chain data limited which features could be detected. Because counts were too low, some 16 rarely observed V segments, including chromosome 9 orphons, were excluded from the earlier analysis of 587 of the donors. A further reported finding was that TCR beta sequences accurately predicted the HLA-A and HLA-B alleles for most subjects in the first cohort. The 87-base-pair reads could not distinguish some IMGT-functional V segments, including TRBV6-2 and TRBV6-3, so those segments were excluded. A cluster of highly shared sequence variants was judged likely to be a technical artifact of the sequencing pipeline. Because some donors lacked HLA typing at each locus, the association tests relied only on the typed subset. Assigning TCR associations to individual alleles was difficult when HLA alleles, especially DR and DQ, strongly co-occurred. The classifier was reported to diagnose cytomegalovirus status with high specificity and sensitivity in both the original cohort and the validation cohort. In a later analysis, HLA-associated TCR beta chains showed more clonal expansion and lower generation probabilities than non-associated chains that were equally common. The authors suggested that the approach could potentially be generalized to other disease states and immunological phenotypes. The study gave a list of under 200 TCR beta chains associated with cytomegalovirus. Compared with the roughly 700-donor mean, donors in an Asian-associated ancestry cluster had fewer N-insertions in productive TCRs, according to a later genetic analysis. A later genetic analysis associated a missense DCLRE1C variant with V-gene and J-gene trimming of TCR beta chains, and an independent cohort replicated the association. The presence/absence analyses assumed that sequencing depth was roughly uniform across donors, and that assumption may not be true. In a later analysis, several top co-occurrence clusters were reported to appear linked to parvovirus B19, influenza, CMV and Epstein-Barr virus. In an earlier analysis of 587 of the donors, most TCR beta V segments appeared in productive rearrangements about 90% or about 30% of the time, broadly matching IMGT annotations.

V and J are truncated by 2 bases and 8 bases respectively, leaving an intervening sequence of 8 bases. The germline V gene yields SGHRS for CDR1 and YFSETQ for CDR2. The CDR3 sequence holds 13 residues, the cysteine and phenylalanine included. Only the CDR3 portion is preserved as DNA: 39 bases, with reading frame beginning at the first base. The cohort was made up of 666 healthy bone marrow donors. Cohort members were all nominally healthy when sampled, although unrecorded immune exposures were likely present. The donor was CMV seropositive and was included in the group of 250 to 350 seropositive cohort members. Each donor provided a peripheral blood sample, and peripheral blood mononuclear cells were used for TCR beta sequencing. Genomic DNA was extracted from the blood cell samples with the Qiagen DNeasy Blood Extraction Kit. Library construction relied on the immunoSEQ multiplex PCR assay. For the multiplex PCR, a mixture combining 60 forward primers for TCR Vbeta segments and 13 reverse primers for TCR Jbeta segments was used. The CDR3 region of rearranged TCR beta genes was amplified from genomic DNA by a multiplex PCR assay. The Illumina HiSeq System was used to sequence the amplified TCR beta libraries as 87-base-pair reads. From the authors' description of their analysis: A later analysis tallied roughly 80 million unique TCR beta chains across the 640 or so repertoires, and around 10 million of those chains were shared by two or more donors. To remove PCR and sequencing errors, raw reads were error-corrected and collapsed into unique sequences using a nearest-neighbor algorithm that merged closely related sequences. CDR3 sequences were aligned to IMGT reference sequences to assign V, D and J gene segments. Each retained sequence needed at least a six-nucleotide match to both a V gene segment and a J gene segment. Rearrangements were called productive when the CDR3 lacked stop codons and stayed in frame with V and J; all others were non-productive. Following IMGT convention, CDR3 was defined as the stretch from the second conserved V-encoded cysteine to the conserved J-encoded phenylalanine. The earlier analysis of approximately 590 of the donors excluded any sequence lacking an unambiguous match to a single V gene segment. An earlier analysis of a few hundred of the donors called V segments functional above 56.7% productive rearrangements and segregating when the between-donor standard deviation exceeded 5%. A statistical classification framework was built to diagnose cytomegalovirus status from the catalog of TCR beta chain sequences. A later analysis assigned V and J genes by comparing TCR nucleotide sequences with IMGT/GENE-DB human TR gene sequences. Using the TCRdist pipeline, a later analysis assigned CDR3 sequences along with most-parsimonious VDJ recombination scenarios. A later analysis defined each TCR beta chain by its CDR3 amino acid sequence plus V-gene family, and excluded reads lacking a unique V-gene family. As a way to deal with suspected cross-contamination and a sequencing artifact, a later analysis dropped approximately 590 nucleotide sequences that were highly shared and had low generation probability. In a later analysis, a clonal expansion index for each public chain was calculated from normalized within-repertoire ranks of inferred template counts. In a later analysis, generation probabilities were computed with a VDJ recombination model fitted to out-of-frame rearrangements, and the resulting probabilities were checked against IGoR. In a later analysis, hypergeometric tests were used to score TCR-TCR, TCR-HLA and TCR-CMV co-occurrence, with a repertoire-size bias correction applied to TCR pairs. A later analysis estimated false discovery rates by permuting HLA or CMV assignments 20 times. A later analysis grouped co-occurring TCRs with DBSCAN, adding TCRdist sequence similarity when clustering within HLA-allele-positive subsets. Repertoires with fewer than 30,000 or more than 120,000 public chains were left out of co-occurrence clustering, as were about 5 repertoires with anomalous nucleotide sharing. Drawn from immuneACCESS, this table holds only the in-frame rearrangements with V and J called that TCRdb kept. Clones are partly lost; checked studies trace under half to an unresolved V gene and leave the rest unexplained. The V and J calls and the clone size are those of that table, but D and trimming were determined from the DNA. This sample comprises approximately 190,000 clones, approximately 70% of them detected only once. The ten largest clones take up around 2.6% of the sample.

The table lists this clone with a few counts. Its binding antigen is unknown. No per-base quality is available; no much larger clone lies one base away. In this chain, TRBV5-1 is recombined with TRBJ1-6; possibly the D gene is TRBD1, per 5 matching bases. The origin of this receptor is a man aged 35 to 55 in good health and CMV-seropositive. Material for sequencing was PBMCs. For the CDR3, the sequence is CASSFRGDSPLHF. Read as DNA, the sequence is TGCGCCAGCAGCTTCCGGGGGGATTCACCCCTCCACTTT.